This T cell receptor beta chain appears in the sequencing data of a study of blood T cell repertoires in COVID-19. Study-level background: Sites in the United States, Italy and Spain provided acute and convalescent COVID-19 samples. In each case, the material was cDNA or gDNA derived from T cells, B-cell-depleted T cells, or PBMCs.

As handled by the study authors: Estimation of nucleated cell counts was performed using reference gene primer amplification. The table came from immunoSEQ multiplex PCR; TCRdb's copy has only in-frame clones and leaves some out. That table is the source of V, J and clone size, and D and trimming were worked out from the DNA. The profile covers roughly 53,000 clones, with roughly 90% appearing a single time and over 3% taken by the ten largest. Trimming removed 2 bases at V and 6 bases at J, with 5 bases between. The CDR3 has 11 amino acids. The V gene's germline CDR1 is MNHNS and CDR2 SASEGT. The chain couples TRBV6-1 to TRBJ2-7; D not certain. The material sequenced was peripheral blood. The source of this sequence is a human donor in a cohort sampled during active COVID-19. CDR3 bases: TGTGCCAGCAGTGAACACGGCGAGCAGTACGTC. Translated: CASSEHGEQYV.